The 17 T cell receptor beta chains below were found in one sample sequenced in a study of early stage breast cancer tumors. Generated by immunoSEQ multiplex PCR, the TCRdb table keeps only in-frame clones and is missing some. Here the sample spans about 28,000 clones, 80% being singletons. The specimen was blood. The receptor set was obtained from a person between 55 and 69 years old with breast cancer.

The J gene is TRBJ2-7, the V gene TRBV19; D might be TRBD1 (6 bases). The V and J ends lost 6 bases and 0 bases respectively, with 15 bases between them. The V gene's germline CDR1 is LNHDA and CDR2 SQIVND (reference sequence). The CDR3 covers 15 residues. CDR3 DNA sequence: TGTGCCAGTAGACCTGACAGGTCCCGCTCCTACGAGCAGTACTTC. It yields the protein CASRPDRSRSYEQYF.

The chain uses TRBV7-6 and TRBJ2-2; 7 nucleotides match TRBD2. Losses at the gene ends were 5 bases for V and 6 bases for J; bases not matched to a gene: 9. The CDR3 has 15 amino acids. In germline, CDR1 is SGHVS, CDR2 FNYEAQ. The chain's CDR3 is CASSLGAGPPGELFF. Here the CDR3 DNA reads TGTGCCAGCAGCCTGGGAGCGGGACCACCCGGGGAGCTGTTTTTT.

V usage is TRBV5-5 and J usage is TRBJ2-7; 8 bases are shared with TRBD2. Germline CDR1 and CDR2: SGHKS and YYEKEE (reference sequence). The CDR3 has 16 amino acids. Trimming removed 4 bases from V and 0 bases from J; junction bases left unmatched: 9. This chain's CDR3 is CASSPGGREASYEQYF. In nucleotides, the CDR3 is TGTGCCAGCAGCCCGGGTGGGCGGGAGGCCTCCTACGAGCAGTACTTC.

The gene calls are TRBV30 and TRBJ2-3; 8 nucleotides align to TRBD2. The length of the CDR3 is 15 residues. CDR1 is GTSNPN and CDR2 is SVGIG in the germline V gene (reference sequence). In DNA, the CDR3 is TGTGCGATCGACTCTAGCGGGCCGAGCACAGATACGCAGTATTTT. Amino acid sequence: CAIDSSGPSTDTQYF.

This clone has just one count. The chain carries TRBV10-3 and TRBJ2-2; 7 nucleotides match TRBD2. The length of the CDR3 is 15 residues. Trimming at V came to 7 bases and at J to 3 bases, leaving 8 bases not matched to a gene. Germline CDR1 is ENHRY and CDR2 is SYGVKD. This CDR3 is CAITRLAPHTGELFF. In DNA, the CDR3 is TGTGCCATCACCAGACTAGCCCCCCACACCGGGGAGCTGTTTTTT.

The rearrangement joins TRBV28 to TRBJ2-2; no firm D call. Looked up from germline, CDR1 is MDHEN and CDR2 is SYDVKM. The CDR3 contains 10 residues. Trimming cost V 8 bases and J 9 bases, with 7 bases left between them. CDR3: CASLGRELFF. The CDR3 DNA reads as TGTGCCAGCTTGGGCCGGGAGCTGTTTTTT.

J is TRBJ2-5 and V is TRBV4-1; the match to TRBD2 covers 15 bases. Germline trimming cut 0 bases from V and 2 bases from J; bases unmatched to any gene: 4. The CDR3 runs 18 residues. Germline values: CDR1 MGHRA, CDR2 YSYEKL. The CDR3 region is CASSQDLGLAGGQETQYF. The CDR3 DNA is TGCGCCAGCAGCCAAGACTTGGGACTAGCGGGAGGTCAAGAGACCCAGTACTTC.

This sequence joins TRBV5-8 and TRBJ2-6, with TRBD1 identical over 7 bases. CDR3 length equals 15 residues. Germline V gene data show CDR1 as SGHTS and CDR2 as YDEGEE. V was pared by 4 bases and J by 4 bases, with 5 bases of the junction left unmatched. The CDR3 reads CASSLTGSGANVLTF. CDR3 DNA sequence: TGTGCCAGCAGCCTGACAGGGTCAGGGGCCAACGTCCTGACTTTC.

Written as DNA, the CDR3 is TGTGCCAGTAGGTTAACAGGATCCGTCTACGAGCAGTACTTC. Encoded protein: CASRLTGSVYEQYF. The chain recombines TRBV28 with TRBJ2-7; TRBD1 might be the D (5 bases). The germline V gene encodes CDR1 MDHEN and CDR2 SYDVKM. The V end lost 9 bases, the J end lost 3 bases, and 18 bases lay between the germline ends. The CDR3 has 14 residues.

This chain joins TRBV7-9 and TRBJ1-5; possible D gene TRBD1, 6 bases. Trimming pared 5 bases from V and 7 bases from J, leaving 9 bases between. The germline V gene has CDR1 SEHNR and CDR2 FQNEAQ (reference sequence). CDR3 length: 12 amino acids. CDR3 in amino acids: CASSRRGQPQHF. CDR3 coding DNA: TGTGCCAGCAGCCGCAGGGGCCAGCCCCAGCATTTT. Based on the CDR3 plus reference TRBV7-9 and TRBJ1-5, the full variable domain is DTGVSQNPRHKITKRGQNVTFRCDPISEHNRLYWYRQTLGQGPEFLTYFQNEAQLEKSRLLSDRFSAERPKGSFSTLEIQRTEQGDSAMYLCASSRRGQPQHFGDGTRLSIL.

The CDR3 loop reads CASTIGQGDYNEQFF. CDR3 bases: TGTGCCAGCACCATTGGACAGGGGGATTACAATGAGCAGTTCTTC. V gene TRBV9 combines with J gene TRBJ2-1, with 10 bases aligning to TRBD1. CDR3 length: 15 amino acids. The V gene's germline CDR1 is SGDLS and CDR2 YYNGEE. V trimming: 6 bases; J trimming: 4 bases; junction bases outside the gene matches: 7.

This clone was seen just once. The chain joins TRBV4-3 to TRBJ2-7; 7 bases line up with TRBD1. V lost 2 bases to trimming and J lost 4 bases; unmatched junction nucleotides: 11. CDR1 LGHNA and CDR2 YSLEER come from the germline V gene. The CDR3 covers 16 residues. The DNA for the CDR3 is TGCGCCAGCAGCCAAAACCCCCGGGACAGAAATTACGAGCAGTACTTC. It encodes CASSQNPRDRNYEQYF.

The rearrangement joins TRBV5-1 to TRBJ1-5, with 7 bases matching TRBD1. CDR3 length: 14 amino acids. After removal of 2 bases from V and 7 bases from J, the junction contained 6 bases not matched to a gene. Germline lookup yields CDR1 SGHRS and CDR2 YFSETQ. In nucleotides, the CDR3 is TGCGCCAGCAGCTTCAGGGGGGTAAAACAGCCCCAGCATTTT. Translating gives CASSFRGVKQPQHF.

This clone came up a few times. The rearrangement uses TRBV10-3 and TRBJ1-2; 12 positions match TRBD1. The CDR3 is 16 residues long. Germline trimming cut 6 bases from V and 6 bases from J; bases unmatched to any gene: 11. Germline CDR1 is ENHRY and CDR2 is SYGVKD. The CDR3 sequence: CAISGAGTGGRDGYTF. CDR3 nucleotides: TGTGCCATCAGCGGGGCCGGGACAGGGGGCAGAGATGGCTACACCTTC.

V is TRBV7-8 and J is TRBJ1-1; D may be TRBD1 (5 bases). CDR1 is SGHVS, CDR2 FQNEAQ, per germline. Trimming took off 4 bases at V and 0 bases at J, with 15 bases between the two ends. The CDR3 totals 16 residues. The CDR3 bases are TGTGCCAGCAGCTCGATTTTGACAGTCCTGAACACTGAAGCTTTCTTT. Its translation is CASSSILTVLNTEAFF.

Here the CDR3 reads CASSFGTSRYEQYF. The DNA of the CDR3 is TGTGCCAGCAGTTTCGGGACTAGTAGGTACGAGCAGTACTTC. The gene calls are TRBV28 and TRBJ2-7; 8 nucleotides agree with TRBD2. Germline lookup yields CDR1 MDHEN and CDR2 SYDVKM. Trimming at V came to 3 bases and at J to 4 bases, leaving 5 bases not matched to a gene. The CDR3 is made up of 14 amino acids.

This chain joins TRBV15 and TRBJ1-3; D unclear. Trimming pared 0 bases from V and 0 bases from J, leaving 9 bases between. Germline V CDR1 and CDR2: LNHNV, YYDKDF (reference sequence). The CDR3 sequence is 16 residues long. The CDR3 DNA sequence: TGTGCCACCAGCAGAGATCGGGTCCCCTCTGGAAACACCATATATTTT. This encodes CATSRDRVPSGNTIYF.